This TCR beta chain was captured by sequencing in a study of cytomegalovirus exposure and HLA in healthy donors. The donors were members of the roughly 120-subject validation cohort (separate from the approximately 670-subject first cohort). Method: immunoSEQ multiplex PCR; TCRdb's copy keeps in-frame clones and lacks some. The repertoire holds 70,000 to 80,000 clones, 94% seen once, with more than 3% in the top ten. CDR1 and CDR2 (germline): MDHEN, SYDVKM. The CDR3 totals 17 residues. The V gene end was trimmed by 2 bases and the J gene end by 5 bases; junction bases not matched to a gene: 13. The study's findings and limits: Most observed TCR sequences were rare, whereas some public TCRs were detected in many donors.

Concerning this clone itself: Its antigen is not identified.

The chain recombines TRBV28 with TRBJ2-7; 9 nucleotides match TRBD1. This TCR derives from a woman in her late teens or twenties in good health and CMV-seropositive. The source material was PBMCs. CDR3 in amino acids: CASSLRDRAKMGNEQYF. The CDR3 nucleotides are TGTGCCAGCAGTTTAAGGGACAGGGCGAAAATGGGAAACGAGCAGTACTTC.